Reported below is one T cell receptor beta chain. This clonotype occurred once. No cognate antigen has been identified for it. No clone much larger than this one lies a single base away; base qualities are absent. Resting on one read, the evidence is weak. For repertoire sequencing, TCR beta CDR3 regions were amplified from RNA transcripts. A first-round RT-PCR used HTBI primers with the Qiagen OneStep RT-PCR kit, followed by a second-round multiplex PCR, size selection and purification. Libraries were sequenced paired-end with 100 bp reads on an Illumina HiSeq2000. The authors' pipeline ran thus. SOAPnuke was used to process the reads, removing any read that contained adapters or uncalled bases, had a mean Phred below 15, or lacked an exact match to the constant primer or identifier. COPE v1.2.5 was used to merge the high-quality paired reads. Each unique nucleotide sequence was defined as a clonotype, and clonotypes were aligned to IMGT TRB V, D and J references with MiTCR v1.1. The analysis was limited to V-J combinations with a frequency above 0.0001, which together covered 99.2% of repertoires. For each V-J combination, a TCR clonal expansion and chaos score was defined as the ratio of F50 clonal expansion to chaos observed in the TCRdist matrix. Welch's t-statistics and random forest were used to reduce features to about 14 V-J combinations, which were fed into a naive Bayes classifier. The Morisita-Horn index was used to measure how similar the thyroid and blood repertoires were. TCRdb reworked the public reads: Q25 trimming with fastp, MiXCR clone assembly, productive beta chains retained. Records with the same CDR3 protein are collapsed into one entry carrying the most frequent genes and DNA. In this record, the V and J calls reflect TCRdb's handling and not the investigators' own analysis. The sample contains around 22,000 distinct CDR3 sequences, almost 50% of them found a single time. Clones ranked in the top ten supply roughly 6.5% of the sample.

A patient counted as having stable hyperthyroidism if there was no progression to ophthalmopathy within 18 months of follow-up. Hyperthyroidism patients were newly diagnosed, were aged 18 to 65 years, and had a disease duration under 2 months. Patients with other autoimmune diseases, uncontrolled infections, pregnancy or lactation were excluded from the study. Diagnosis was based on clinical symptoms, serum thyroxine, TRAb, thyroid ultrasound and orbital computed tomography. Using Ficoll-Paque density gradient centrifugation, PBMCs were isolated from 8.5 to 10 ml of fresh peripheral blood. Total RNA was extracted using Trizol reagent, and RNA quality was checked on an Agilent 2100 Bioanalyzer. The cysteine opens and the phenylalanine closes a CDR3 of 17 amino acids. Only the CDR3 DNA stays, 51 bases, in frame from base 1. Taken from the germline V gene (reference sequence), the CDR1 and CDR2 loops are DFQATT and SNEGSKA. Trimming takes 0 bases off V and 10 bases off J; junction bases not matched to a gene: 13.

The data belong to a study of Graves' ophthalmopathy and Graves' hyperthyroidism (dated by TCRdb to about 2018). Background for the entire study: Peripheral blood samples were taken at the time of initial diagnosis, before any treatment was given. T-cell repertoires of thyroid tissue and blood were compared in several hyperthyroidism patients. To tell Graves' ophthalmopathy apart from Graves' hyperthyroidism, and to predict which patients would progress to ophthalmopathy, the study relied on TCR beta repertoire signatures. A discovery set of 100 patients (under 45 ophthalmopathy, under 65 stable hyperthyroidism) was enrolled to explore V-J signatures distinguishing ophthalmopathy from hyperthyroidism. In total, approximately 130 blood samples were TCR-sequenced: 43 ophthalmopathy, approximately 80 hyperthyroidism and about 17 hyperthyroidism-to-ophthalmopathy patients. The independent validation cohort included about 20 hyperthyroidism patients plus 17 patients who later progressed from hyperthyroidism to ophthalmopathy. After sampling, hyperthyroidism patients received methimazole starting at 30 mg daily, and ophthalmopathy patients received high-dose intravenous methylprednisolone. Results the study describes overall, beyond this receptor: In validation, the model predicted ophthalmopathy progression with about 64% sensitivity and less than 80% specificity; 12 predicted patients were CT-confirmed with GO in a median of about 6.2 months. Most expanded thyroid clonotypes with a frequency above 0.001 also appeared in blood, which suggests that blood repertoires may reflect the immune response in the thyroid. No statistical method was used to set the sample size in advance, and the investigators knew which group each participant was assigned to. The 13-signature model separated ophthalmopathy from stable hyperthyroidism with approximately 85% sensitivity and approximately 83% specificity in cross-validation, and 80%/75% in the test set.

The chain was built from TRBV20-1 and TRBJ1-6; TRBD1 aligns with 9 central bases. This TCR came from an adult woman with stable Graves' hyperthyroidism. Specimen: peripheral blood. The CDR3 corresponds to CSARDWRQGDPRSPLHF. The DNA sequence follows: TGCAGTGCTAGAGATTGGAGACAGGGGGACCCGAGGTCACCCCTCCACTTT.